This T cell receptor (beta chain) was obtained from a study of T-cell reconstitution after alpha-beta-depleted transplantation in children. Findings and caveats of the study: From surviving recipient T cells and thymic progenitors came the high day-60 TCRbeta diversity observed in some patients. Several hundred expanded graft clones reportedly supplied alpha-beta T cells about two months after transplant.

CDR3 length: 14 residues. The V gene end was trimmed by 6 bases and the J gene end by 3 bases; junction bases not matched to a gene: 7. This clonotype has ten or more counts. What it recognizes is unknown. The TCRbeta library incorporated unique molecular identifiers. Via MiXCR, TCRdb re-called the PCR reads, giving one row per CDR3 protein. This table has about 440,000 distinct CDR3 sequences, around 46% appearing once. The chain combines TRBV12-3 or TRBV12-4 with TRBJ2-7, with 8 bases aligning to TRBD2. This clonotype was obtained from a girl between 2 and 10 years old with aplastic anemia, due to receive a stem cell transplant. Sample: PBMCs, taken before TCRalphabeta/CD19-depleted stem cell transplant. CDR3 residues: CASRPRAGGYEQYF. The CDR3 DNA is TGTGCCAGCAGACCCCGGGCGGGGGGCTACGAGCAGTACTTC.